Below are 5 T cell receptor beta chains sequenced from a single sample in a study of blood T cell repertoires in COVID-19. The data were produced by immunoSEQ multiplex PCR, yet TCRdb's version contains in-frame clones alone and is incomplete. The sample carries 150,000 or so clones, 85% to 90% recorded once. What was sequenced was peripheral blood. The origin of the receptors is an elderly man with acute or convalescent COVID-19.

This sequence joins TRBV10-3 and TRBJ2-1, with 10 bases fitting TRBD2. The CDR3 consists of 14 residues. Germline-derived CDR1 and CDR2 are ENHRY and SYGVKD. With V trimmed by 10 bases and J by 1 base, 4 bases remained unmatched. As DNA, the CDR3 is TGTGCCACCGTTAGCGGGGGGTCCTACAATGAGCAGTTCTTC. Translating it yields CATVSGGSYNEQFF.

The chain has TRBV7-9 and TRBJ2-1, with D possibly matching TRBD1 (5 bases). There are 12 residues in the CDR3. CDR1 SEHNR and CDR2 FQNEAQ come from the germline V gene (reference sequence). Between the trimmed V and J ends, which lost 4 bases and 8 bases, there was a span of 9 bases. The CDR3 DNA is TGTGCCAGCAGCTACACAGGAGATGAGCAGTTCTTC. As protein: CASSYTGDEQFF. The full variable domain, its missing parts supplied by reference TRBV7-9 and TRBJ2-1, is DTGVSQNPRHKITKRGQNVTFRCDPISEHNRLYWYRQTLGQGPEFLTYFQNEAQLEKSRLLSDRFSAERPKGSFSTLEIQRTEQGDSAMYLCASSYTGDEQFFGPGTRLTVL.

V usage is TRBV2 and J usage is TRBJ2-1; 10 nucleotides line up with TRBD2. CDR1 and CDR2 from the germline V gene are SNHLY and FYNNEI. J lost 4 bases, V lost 5 bases, and 5 bases had no gene match. This CDR3 spans 15 amino acids. CDR3 amino acids: CASSKASGSYNEQFF. DNA of the CDR3: TGTGCCAGCAGTAAGGCTAGCGGGAGTTACAATGAGCAGTTCTTC.

CDR3 nucleotides: TGTGCCAGTAGTATAGAACGGATGACAGGGCTCCCAGATACGCAGTATTTT. Translating gives CASSIERMTGLPDTQYF. The chain joins TRBV19 to TRBJ2-3; 7 nucleotides match TRBD1. Germline-derived CDR1 and CDR2 are LNHDA and SQIVND (reference sequence). The CDR3 is 17 amino acids. With V trimmed by 0 bases and J by 4 bases, 10 bases remained unmatched.

The gene calls are TRBV27 and TRBJ2-1; 7 nucleotides align to TRBD1. The ends lost 5 bases at V and 3 bases at J; junction bases unmatched: 13. Germline loops: CDR1 MNHEY, CDR2 SMNVEV (reference sequence). The CDR3 is 17 residues long. This chain's CDR3 is CASSQDRAPESYNEQFF. The CDR3 region has the DNA TGTGCCAGCAGTCAAGACAGGGCCCCGGAAAGCTACAATGAGCAGTTCTTC.